This T cell receptor (beta chain) was observed in a study of T cells in localized non-small cell lung cancer. Points on this clone: Its antigen is as yet unknown.

Notes on the study in general: Overall survival was longer when the density of T cells in the blood was higher.

The repertoire was sequenced with immunoSEQ multiplex PCR; TCRdb's copy has only in-frame clones and lacks some. Of about 24,000 clones in the sample, 90% to 95% were seen once. CDR3 length: 11 amino acids. Trimming cost V 10 bases and J 7 bases, with 13 bases left between them. CDR1 and CDR2 (germline): MNHEY, SMNVEV (reference sequence). The source was peripheral blood, collected before any cancer treatment. This receptor was taken from a woman aged 40-69 years with stage I lung adenocarcinoma. The rearrangement links TRBV27 to TRBJ1-2; tentative D call: TRBD1 (5 bases). The CDR3, as DNA: TGTGCCACACAGGACCGGGGTGGCTACACCTTC. Translating gives CATQDRGGYTF.